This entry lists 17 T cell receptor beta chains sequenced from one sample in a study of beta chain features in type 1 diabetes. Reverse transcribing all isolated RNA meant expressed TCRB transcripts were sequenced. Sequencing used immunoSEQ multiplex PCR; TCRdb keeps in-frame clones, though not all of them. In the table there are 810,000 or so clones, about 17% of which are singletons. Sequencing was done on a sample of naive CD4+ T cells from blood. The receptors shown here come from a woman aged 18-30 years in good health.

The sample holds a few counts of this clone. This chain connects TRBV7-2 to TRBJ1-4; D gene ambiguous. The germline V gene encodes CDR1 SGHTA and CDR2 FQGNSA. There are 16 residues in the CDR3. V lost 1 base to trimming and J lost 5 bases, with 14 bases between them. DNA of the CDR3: TGTGCCAGCAGCTTAGTTGGCTGGGGTGGAAATGAAAAACTGTTTTTT. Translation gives CASSLVGWGGNEKLFF. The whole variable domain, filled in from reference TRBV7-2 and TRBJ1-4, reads GAGVSQSPSNKVTEKGKDVELRCDPISGHTALYWYRQSLGQGLEFLIYFQGNSAPDKSGLPSDRFSAERTGGSVSTLTIQRTQQEDSAVYLCASSLVGWGGNEKLFFGSGTQLSVL.

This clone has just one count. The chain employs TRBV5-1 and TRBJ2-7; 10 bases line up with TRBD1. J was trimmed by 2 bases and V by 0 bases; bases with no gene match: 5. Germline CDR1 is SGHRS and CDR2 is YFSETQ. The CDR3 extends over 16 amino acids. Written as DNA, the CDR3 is TGCGCCAGCAGCTTGGAGCCGGGACAGGGGACCTACGAGCAGTACTTC. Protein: CASSLEPGQGTYEQYF. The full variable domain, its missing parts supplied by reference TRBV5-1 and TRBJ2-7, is KAGVTQTPRYLIKTRGQQVTLSCSPISGHRSVSWYQQTPGQGLQFLFEYFSETQRNKGNFPGRFSGRQFSNSRSEMNVSTLELGDSALYLCASSLEPGQGTYEQYFGPGTRLTVT.

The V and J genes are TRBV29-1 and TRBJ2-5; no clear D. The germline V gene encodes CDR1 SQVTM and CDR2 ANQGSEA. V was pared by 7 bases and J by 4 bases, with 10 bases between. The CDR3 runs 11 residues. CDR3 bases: TGCAGCGCGAGGTGGAGAGAGACCCAGTACTTC. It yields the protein CSARWRETQYF.

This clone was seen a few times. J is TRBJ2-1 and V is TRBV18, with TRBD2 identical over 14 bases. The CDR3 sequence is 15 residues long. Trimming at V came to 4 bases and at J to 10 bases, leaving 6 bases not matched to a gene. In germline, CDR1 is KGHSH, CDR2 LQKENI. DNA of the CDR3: TGTGCCAGCTCACGAGGGACTAGCGGGAGATTGGAGCAGTTCTTC. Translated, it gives CASSRGTSGRLEQFF.

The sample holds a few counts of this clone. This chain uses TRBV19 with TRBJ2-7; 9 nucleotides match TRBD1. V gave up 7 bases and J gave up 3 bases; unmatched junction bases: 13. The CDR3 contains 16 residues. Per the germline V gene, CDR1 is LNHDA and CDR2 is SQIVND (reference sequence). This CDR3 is CASTSKPGTGYYEQYF. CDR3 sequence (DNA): TGTGCCAGTACCTCTAAACCCGGGACAGGGTACTACGAGCAGTACTTC. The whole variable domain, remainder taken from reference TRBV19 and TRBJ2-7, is DGGITQSPKYLFRKEGQNVTLSCEQNLNHDAMYWYRQDPGQGLRLIYYSQIVNDFQKGDIAEGYSVSREKKESFPLTVTSAQKNPTAFYLCASTSKPGTGYYEQYFGPGTRLTVT.

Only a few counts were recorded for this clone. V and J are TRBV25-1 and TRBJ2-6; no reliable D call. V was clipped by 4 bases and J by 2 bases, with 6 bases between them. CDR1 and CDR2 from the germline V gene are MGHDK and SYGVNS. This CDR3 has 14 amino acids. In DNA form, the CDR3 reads TGTGCCAGCAGTGGTTATACTGGGGCCAACGTCCTGACTTTC. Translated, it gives CASSGYTGANVLTF.

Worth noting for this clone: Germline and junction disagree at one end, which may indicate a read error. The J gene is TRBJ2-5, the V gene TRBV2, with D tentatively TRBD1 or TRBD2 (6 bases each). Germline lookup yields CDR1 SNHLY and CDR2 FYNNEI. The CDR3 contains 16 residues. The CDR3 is CAIHTRGGTNHETQYF. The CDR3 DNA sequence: TGTGCCATCCACACCAGAGGCGGGACAAACCATGAGACCCAGTACTTC. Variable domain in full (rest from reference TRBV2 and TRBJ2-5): EPEVTQTPSHQVTQMGQEVILRCVPISNHLYFYWYRQILGQKVEFLVSFYNNEISEKSEIFDDQFSVERPDGSNFTLKIRSTKLEDSAMYFCAIHTRGGTNHETQYFGPGTRLLVL.

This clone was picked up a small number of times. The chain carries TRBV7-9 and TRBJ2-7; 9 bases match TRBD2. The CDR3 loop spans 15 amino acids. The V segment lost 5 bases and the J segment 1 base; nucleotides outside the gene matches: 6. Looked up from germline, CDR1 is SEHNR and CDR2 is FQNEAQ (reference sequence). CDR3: CASSRPTSGSYEQYF. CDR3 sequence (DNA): TGTGCCAGCAGCCGACCCACTAGCGGGTCCTACGAGCAGTACTTC.

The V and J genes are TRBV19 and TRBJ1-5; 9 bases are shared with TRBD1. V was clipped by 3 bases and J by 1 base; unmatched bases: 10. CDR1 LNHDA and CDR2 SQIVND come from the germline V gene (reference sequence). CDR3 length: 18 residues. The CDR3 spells CASSMVSTGTGSNQPQHF. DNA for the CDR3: TGTGCCAGTAGTATGGTCAGCACCGGGACAGGGAGCAATCAGCCCCAGCATTTT. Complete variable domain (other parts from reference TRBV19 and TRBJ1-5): DGGITQSPKYLFRKEGQNVTLSCEQNLNHDAMYWYRQDPGQGLRLIYYSQIVNDFQKGDIAEGYSVSREKKESFPLTVTSAQKNPTAFYLCASSMVSTGTGSNQPQHFGDGTRLSIL.

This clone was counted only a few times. The CDR3 DNA follows: TGTGCCAGCAATCACCAGGGGGACCAGCCCCAGCATTTT. Its protein is CASNHQGDQPQHF. The rearrangement joins TRBV7-9 to TRBJ1-5, with TRBD1 matching 7 bases. Germline lookup yields CDR1 SEHNR and CDR2 FQNEAQ (reference sequence). The CDR3 loop spans 13 amino acids. Trimming at V came to 7 bases and at J to 7 bases, leaving 7 bases not matched to a gene.

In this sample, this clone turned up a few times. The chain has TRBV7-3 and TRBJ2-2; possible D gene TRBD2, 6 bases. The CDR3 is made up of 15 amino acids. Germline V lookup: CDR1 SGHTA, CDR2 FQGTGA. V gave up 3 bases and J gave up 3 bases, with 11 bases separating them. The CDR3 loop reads CASSLSRDYTGELFF. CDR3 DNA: TGTGCCAGCAGCTTGTCCCGGGACTACACCGGGGAGCTGTTTTTT. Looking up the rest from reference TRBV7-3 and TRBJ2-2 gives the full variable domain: GAGVSQTPSNKVTEKGKYVELRCDPISGHTALYWYRQSLGQGPEFLIYFQGTGAADDSGLPNDRFFAVRPEGSVSTLKIQRTERGDSAVYLCASSLSRDYTGELFFGEGSRLTVL.

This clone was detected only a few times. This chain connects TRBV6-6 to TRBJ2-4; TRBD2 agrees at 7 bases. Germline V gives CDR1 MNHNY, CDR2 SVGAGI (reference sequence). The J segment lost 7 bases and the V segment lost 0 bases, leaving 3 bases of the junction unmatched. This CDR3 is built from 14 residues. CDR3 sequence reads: CASSYSGRENIQYF. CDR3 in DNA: TGTGCCAGCAGTTACTCAGGGCGGGAGAACATTCAGTACTTC.

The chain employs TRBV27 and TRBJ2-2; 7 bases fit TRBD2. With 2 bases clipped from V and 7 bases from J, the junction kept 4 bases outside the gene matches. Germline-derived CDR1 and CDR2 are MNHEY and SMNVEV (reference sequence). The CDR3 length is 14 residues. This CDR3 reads CASSLPWGGGELFF. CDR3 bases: TGTGCCAGCAGTTTACCCTGGGGGGGCGGGGAGCTGTTTTTT.

CDR3: CASSADRGTTDTQYF. CDR3 coding DNA: TGTGCCAGCAGCGCAGACCGCGGGACCACAGATACGCAGTATTTT. The rearrangement joins TRBV7-2 to TRBJ2-3; D is possibly TRBD2 (6 bases). Germline assignment: CDR1 SGHTA and CDR2 FQGNSA. The CDR3 contains 15 residues. V lost 5 bases and J 2 bases, leaving 14 bases between the germline ends. Together with reference TRBV7-2 and TRBJ2-3, the CDR3 gives the full variable domain: GAGVSQSPSNKVTEKGKDVELRCDPISGHTALYWYRQSLGQGLEFLIYFQGNSAPDKSGLPSDRFSAERTGGSVSTLTIQRTQQEDSAVYLCASSADRGTTDTQYFGPGTRLTVL.

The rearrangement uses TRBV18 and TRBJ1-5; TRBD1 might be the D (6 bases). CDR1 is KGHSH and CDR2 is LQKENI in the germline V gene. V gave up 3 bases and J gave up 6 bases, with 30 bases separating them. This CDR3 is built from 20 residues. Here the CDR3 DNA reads TGTGCCAGCTCACCCCTACCGATTGGACAGTCAGAGGTGGCGGCTCAGCCCCAGCATTTT. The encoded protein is CASSPLPIGQSEVAAQPQHF.

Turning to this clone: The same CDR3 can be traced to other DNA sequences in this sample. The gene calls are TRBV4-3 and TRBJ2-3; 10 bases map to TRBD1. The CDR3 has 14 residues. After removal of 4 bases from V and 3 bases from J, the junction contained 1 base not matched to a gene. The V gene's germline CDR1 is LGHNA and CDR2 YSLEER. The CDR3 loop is CASSRDRGTDTQYF. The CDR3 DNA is TGCGCCAGCAGCCGGGACAGGGGAACAGATACGCAGTATTTT.

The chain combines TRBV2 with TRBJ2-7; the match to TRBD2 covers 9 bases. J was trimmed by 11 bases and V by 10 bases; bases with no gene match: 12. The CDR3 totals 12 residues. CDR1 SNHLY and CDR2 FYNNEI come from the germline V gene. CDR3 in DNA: TGTGCCACCCGGGGTAGCGGGAGTGGGAAGTACTTC. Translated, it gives CATRGSGSGKYF.